The 24 T cell receptor beta chains below come from one sample, sequenced in a study of CD8 T cells in ankylosing spondylitis. TCRdb re-called the 5' RACE reads through MiXCR, storing one row per CDR3 protein. The sample contains under 150,000 distinct CDR3 sequences, 12% to 15% of which appear only once. The sample taken for sequencing was blood, either unsorted or a sorted T cell fraction (not recorded which). Receptors were obtained from a female donor with ankylosing spondylitis or in good health (not recorded which).

Of note for this clonotype: One base away lies a much larger clone, so this may be a sequencing read error. The chain uses TRBV12-3 or TRBV12-4 and TRBJ1-2, with 8 bases that match TRBD1. The length of the CDR3 is 17 residues. The CDR3 bases are TGTGCCAGCAGTATTGTCCCGGGACAGGTTCGGGAGTATGGCTACCCCTTC. Its translation: CASSIVPGQVREYGYPF.

V usage is TRBV5-1 and J usage is TRBJ2-3; D unresolved. Germline V lookup: CDR1 SGHRS, CDR2 YFSETQ. CDR3 length: 15 amino acids. The ends were cut back, 0 bases at V and 4 bases at J, with 12 bases in the middle. The CDR3 DNA reads as TGCGCCAGCAGCTTGGTTGGGATAAGCGCAGATACGCAGTATTTT. Encoded protein: CASSLVGISADTQYF.

This clonotype was detected a few times. The genes are TRBV25-1 and TRBJ1-2, with TRBD1 identical over 7 bases. J was trimmed by 6 bases and V by 2 bases; bases with no gene match: 9. Per germline, CDR1 MGHDK and CDR2 SYGVNS. The length of the CDR3 is 15 residues. The CDR3 here is CASSEPRGGGDGYTF. The CDR3, as DNA: TGTGCCAGCAGTGAACCCCGGGGAGGGGGCGATGGCTACACCTTC.

This clonotype was seen ten or more times. The chain recombines TRBV7-3 with TRBJ1-1; D remains unclear. This CDR3 comprises 13 residues. V lost 3 bases and J lost 3, with 8 bases in between. From germline, CDR1 is SGHTA and CDR2 FQGTGA. The CDR3: CASSFQLDTEAFF. The CDR3 DNA sequence: TGTGCCAGCAGCTTCCAACTTGACACTGAAGCTTTCTTT.

The CDR3 loop is CASSRGGLSTDTQYF. The DNA of the CDR3 is TGTGCCAGCAGTCGCGGGGGACTTAGCACAGATACGCAGTATTTT. The chain uses TRBV7-3 and TRBJ2-3; 7 bases match TRBD2. The CDR3 has 15 amino acids. V trimming: 6 bases; J trimming: 0 bases; junction bases outside the gene matches: 6. Germline CDR1 SGHTA, CDR2 FQGTGA.

The V and J genes are TRBV5-1 and TRBJ2-7; weak D call: TRBD1 (5 bases). CDR3 size: 15 residues. From germline, CDR1 is SGHRS and CDR2 YFSETQ. V was clipped by 0 bases and J by 2 bases, with 12 bases between them. CDR3 sequence (DNA): TGCGCCAGCAGCTTGGGGCAGGGCCTTACCTACGAGCAGTACTTC. This gives the protein CASSLGQGLTYEQYF.

This clonotype appeared a few times. This sequence joins TRBV11-2 and TRBJ2-3; D is perhaps TRBD2 (5 bases). From germline, CDR1 is SGHAT and CDR2 FQNNGV. Deletions cut 1 base from V and 0 bases from J, with 11 bases between. The CDR3 covers 16 residues. CDR3 sequence: CASSLGSGGSTDTQYF. The CDR3 nucleotides read TGTGCCAGCAGCTTAGGATCGGGCGGGAGCACAGATACGCAGTATTTT.

The gene calls are TRBV14 and TRBJ2-7; 13 bases match TRBD2. CDR3 length: 16 amino acids. V shed 2 bases and J 6 bases; nucleotides not matched to a gene: 7. Germline V gives CDR1 SGHDN, CDR2 FVKESK. The CDR3 loop is CASSQKRTSGSVEQYF. The CDR3 DNA follows: TGTGCCAGCAGCCAAAAGCGGACTAGCGGGAGTGTCGAGCAGTACTTC.

This clonotype was seen repeatedly, ten times or more. V and J are TRBV20-1 and TRBJ2-5; 7 bases agree with TRBD1. CDR3 length: 14 amino acids. Germline V gives CDR1 DFQATT, CDR2 SNEGSKA (reference sequence). Germline trimming cut 7 bases from V and 4 bases from J; bases unmatched to any gene: 12. As DNA, the CDR3 is TGCAGTGGTTCGACAGGGTTGTATGGAGAGACCCAGTACTTC. Translated: CSGSTGLYGETQYF.

Of note for this clonotype: Just one base apart from a much larger clone, this may be a read error. V usage is TRBV6-1 and J usage is TRBJ2-2; D remains ambiguous. The CDR3 contains 14 residues. Trimming took 2 bases from V and 5 from J, leaving 9 bases between them. The germline gives CDR1 MNHNS, CDR2 SASEGT. CDR3: CASSESLRTGELFF. The CDR3 DNA sequence: TGTGCCAGCAGTGAATCGCTGAGGACCGGGGAGCTGTTTTTT.

This clonotype was recorded at least ten times. For the CDR3, the DNA is TGTGCCAGCAGCCTGGGACTGGATAGCAATCAGCCCCAGCATTTT. This codes for CASSLGLDSNQPQHF. The chain has TRBV3-1 and TRBJ1-5; tentatively, D is TRBD1 (5 bases). Germline assignment: CDR1 LGHDT and CDR2 YNNKEL (reference sequence). This CDR3 contains 15 residues. The V and J ends lost 4 bases and 0 bases respectively, with 10 bases between them.

The table lists this clonotype with a few counts. The chain is built from TRBV12-3 or TRBV12-4 and TRBJ2-7; TRBD2 might be the D (5 bases). V was cut by 8 bases and J by 0 bases, with 11 bases left in between. The CDR3 is made up of 13 amino acids. The CDR3 spells CASGTGVSYEQYF. CDR3 DNA: TGTGCCAGCGGCACCGGGGTCTCCTACGAGCAGTACTTC.

V gene TRBV28 combines with J gene TRBJ2-2; 7 nucleotides agree with TRBD1. V shed 6 bases and J 0 bases; nucleotides not matched to a gene: 4. Germline lookup yields CDR1 MDHEN and CDR2 SYDVKM. This CDR3 has 15 amino acids. This CDR3 is CASRTGYANTGELFF. In DNA form, the CDR3 reads TGTGCCAGCAGGACAGGGTACGCGAACACCGGGGAGCTGTTTTTT.

There are many counts of this clonotype. V is TRBV7-3 and J is TRBJ2-1, with 7 bases fitting TRBD1. Germline CDR1 is SGHTA and CDR2 is FQGTGA. The ends lost 5 bases at V and 4 bases at J; junction bases unmatched: 2. The length of the CDR3 is 13 residues. The CDR3 DNA reads TGTGCCAGCAGCCGGGGACAGTACAATGAGCAGTTCTTC. Its protein product is CASSRGQYNEQFF. The variable domain in full, completed from reference TRBV7-3 and TRBJ2-1, reads GAGVSQTPSNKVTEKGKYVELRCDPISGHTALYWYRQSLGQGPEFLIYFQGTGAADDSGLPNDRFFAVRPEGSVSTLKIQRTERGDSAVYLCASSRGQYNEQFFGPGTRLTVL.

This clonotype was observed many times. The chain recombines TRBV20-1 with TRBJ2-2; D not certain. CDR1 and CDR2 (germline): DFQATT, SNEGSKA (reference sequence). The CDR3 is 17 amino acids. Trimming pared 2 bases from V and 0 bases from J, leaving 16 bases between. The CDR3 here is CSARILSGSANTGELFF. The CDR3 DNA follows: TGCAGTGCTAGAATCCTTTCGGGCAGCGCGAACACCGGGGAGCTGTTTTTT.

The count of this clonotype is one. Mismatch with germline at one junction end may stem from a read error. The rearrangement joins TRBV7-8 to TRBJ1-1, with a weak D call TRBD1 (5 bases). The CDR3 covers 15 residues. From germline, CDR1 is SGHVS and CDR2 FQNEAQ. CDR3 region: CVSSLAGRAVTEAFF. CDR3 sequence (DNA): TGTGTCAGCAGCTTAGCAGGCAGGGCCGTGACTGAAGCTTTCTTT. The whole variable domain, remainder taken from reference TRBV7-8 and TRBJ1-1, is GAGVSQSPRYKVAKRGQDVALRCDPISGHVSLFWYQQALGQGPEFLTYFQNEAQLDKSGLPSDRFFAERPEGSVSTLKIQRTQQEDSAVYLCVSSLAGRAVTEAFFGQGTRLTVV.

A word on this clonotype: A much larger clonotype is one base distant, so this may be a read error. The V call is TRBV4-1, the J call TRBJ2-2, with TRBD1 matching 8 bases. Germline-derived CDR1 and CDR2 are MGHRA and YSYEKL. The CDR3 is 14 residues long. In nucleotides, the CDR3 is TGCGCCGGCAGCGCTCGACAGGGGTCCGGGGAGCTGTTTTTT. Its protein product is CAGSARQGSGELFF.

This clonotype was counted between two and nine times. This chain connects TRBV23-1 to TRBJ2-7; no definite D call. TRBV23-1 is noted as an ORF with a role that remains uncertain. The CDR3 sequence is 12 residues long. Trimming removed 0 bases at V and 9 bases at J, with 9 bases between. The CDR3 spells CASSQSGRPQYF. The CDR3 DNA is TGCGCCAGCAGTCAATCAGGGCGGCCGCAGTACTTC.

The gene calls are TRBV7-9 and TRBJ1-2; D is possibly TRBD1 (5 bases). Germline lookup yields CDR1 SEHNR and CDR2 FQNEAQ (reference sequence). Trimming left V 7 bases short and J 7 bases short, with 13 bases between. The CDR3 is 12 amino acids. The CDR3 reads CASNGGDRGYTF. DNA for the CDR3: TGTGCCAGCAATGGGGGGGACCGTGGCTACACCTTC.

There are a few counts of this clonotype. CDR3 sequence: CASSWTVSGANVLTF. CDR3 DNA: TGTGCCAGCAGCTGGACAGTCTCTGGGGCCAACGTCCTGACTTTC. V usage is TRBV5-4 and J usage is TRBJ2-6, with D possibly matching TRBD1 (6 bases). CDR3 length: 15 residues. Germline V lookup: CDR1 SGHNT, CDR2 YYREEE (reference sequence). Between the trimmed V and J ends, which lost 3 bases and 0 bases, there was a span of 7 bases.

This chain links TRBV9 with TRBJ1-4, with 11 bases identical to TRBD1. Per germline, CDR1 SGDLS and CDR2 YYNGEE. The CDR3 consists of 15 residues. Trimming at V came to 4 bases and at J to 7 bases, leaving 6 bases not matched to a gene. CDR3 region: CASSLGTGGIEKLFF. CDR3 DNA sequence: TGTGCCAGCAGCCTAGGGACAGGGGGAATTGAAAAACTGTTTTTT.

This clonotype was seen a handful of times. DNA for the CDR3: TGCAGTGCTAGAGATGCAGGAGCGTCCCAAGAGACCCAGTACTTC. Translating gives CSARDAGASQETQYF. The chain recombines TRBV20-1 with TRBJ2-5; no reliable D call. V lost 0 bases and J lost 1, with 12 bases in between. CDR1 and CDR2 (germline): DFQATT, SNEGSKA (reference sequence). The CDR3 length is 15 residues.

This sequence joins TRBV28 and TRBJ1-2; TRBD1 matches 10 bases. The length of the CDR3 is 14 residues. Trimming at V came to 9 bases and at J to 7 bases, leaving 11 bases not matched to a gene. Germline CDR1 and CDR2: MDHEN and SYDVKM. CDR3 region: CARGLDRGQVGYTF. For the CDR3, the DNA is TGTGCCAGGGGCCTAGACAGGGGGCAGGTTGGCTACACCTTC.

This clonotype was seen a few times. The chain employs TRBV11-2 and TRBJ2-1, with 12 positions matching TRBD2. The CDR3 extends over 13 amino acids. The ends lost 6 bases at V and 6 bases at J; junction bases unmatched: 0. Germline V gives CDR1 SGHAT, CDR2 FQNNGV. The CDR3 DNA follows: TGTGCCAGCAGACTAGCGGGAGGCAATGAGCAGTTCTTC. Translated, it gives CASRLAGGNEQFF.